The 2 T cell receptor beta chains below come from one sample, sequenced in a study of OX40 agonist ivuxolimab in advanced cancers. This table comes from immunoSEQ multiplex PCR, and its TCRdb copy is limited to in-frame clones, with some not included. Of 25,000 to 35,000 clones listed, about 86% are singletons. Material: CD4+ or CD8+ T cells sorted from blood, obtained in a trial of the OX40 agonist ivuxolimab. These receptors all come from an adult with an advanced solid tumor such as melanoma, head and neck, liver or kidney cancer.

The CDR3 loop is CASSLSRGVNTEAFF. CDR3 DNA sequence: TGTGCCAGCAGCCTGAGCAGGGGGGTTAACACTGAAGCTTTCTTT. The chain links TRBV27 to TRBJ1-1; TRBD1 agrees at 7 bases. This CDR3 has 15 residues. Germline V CDR1 and CDR2: MNHEY, SMNVEV (reference sequence). V gave up 6 bases and J gave up 2 bases; unmatched junction bases: 9.

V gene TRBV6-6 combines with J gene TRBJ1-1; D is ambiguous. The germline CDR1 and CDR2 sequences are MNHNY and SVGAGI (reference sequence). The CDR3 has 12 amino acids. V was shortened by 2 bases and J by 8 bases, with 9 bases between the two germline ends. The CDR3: CASSYAADEAFF. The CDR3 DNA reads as TGTGCCAGCAGTTACGCGGCCGACGAAGCTTTCTTT.